This T cell receptor beta chain came from a study of shared clonotypes between healthy human individuals. The protocol was immunoSEQ multiplex PCR, while the TCRdb copy is restricted to in-frame clones and leaves out a portion. Altogether about 1.1 million clones are present, about 84% being singletons, with the ten largest covering 0.5% to 0.65%. This TCR came from a young man in good health. Some clones in this sample may be carry-over from other donors' samples. The sample comprised memory CD4+ T cells from PBMCs. This sample's subset: CD45RA-negative fraction.

CDR3 residues: CASSPHAESAGYF. The CDR3 nucleotides read TGTGCCAGCAGCCCCCACGCGGAATCGGCTGGGTACTTC. The chain links TRBV7-2 to TRBJ2-7; no definite D call. V shed 5 bases and J shed 12 bases, with 20 bases lying between them. CDR3 length: 13 residues. CDR1 SGHTA and CDR2 FQGNSA come from the germline V gene.